The 20 T cell receptor beta chains in this list originate from one sample, sequenced in a study of cytomegalovirus exposure and HLA in healthy donors (dated by TCRdb to 2017 to 2019). Library preparation was by the immunoSEQ multiplex PCR assay. The multiplex PCR relied on a mix of 60 forward primers for TCR Vbeta segments and 13 reverse primers for TCR Jbeta segments. This immuneACCESS table, as held by TCRdb, lists in-frame sequences with V and J called but not all clones. Of the missing ones, under half trace to an unresolved V gene in checked studies; the others have no known cause. This sample comprises 150,000 to 200,000 clones, around 90% of them detected only once. Jointly, the top ten make up roughly 1.8% of the sample. Material: PBMCs. These TCRs come from a woman younger than 30 in good health and CMV-seronegative.

This clone occurred once. The chain uses TRBV5-6 and TRBJ2-5, with 7 bases lining up with TRBD2. The end of the DNA fits TRBJ2-7 better, so the J call may be wrong. From germline, CDR1 is SGHDT and CDR2 YYEEEE. The CDR3 consists of 14 residues. The CDR3 loop is CASSLDGRRYEQYF. The CDR3 nucleotides are TGTGCCAGCAGCTTGGACGGGAGGAGGTACGAGCAGTACTTC.

This chain uses TRBV19 with TRBJ2-3; 9 positions agree with TRBD2. Trimming took 7 bases from V and 3 from J; bases not matched to a gene: 5. CDR1 is LNHDA, CDR2 SQIVND, per germline (reference sequence). This CDR3 has 14 amino acids. The DNA for the CDR3 is TGTGCCAGTAAGGGCGGGAGGGAGACAGATACGCAGTATTTT. This translates into CASKGGRETDTQYF.

CDR3 region: CASSARSSYEQYF. The CDR3, as DNA: TGTGCCAGCAGCGCTCGGAGCTCCTACGAGCAGTACTTC. The gene calls are TRBV13 and TRBJ2-7; D uncertain. Germline V gene data show CDR1 as PRHDT and CDR2 as FYEKMQ (reference sequence). This CDR3 has 13 residues. V shed 5 bases and J shed 0 bases, with 8 bases lying between them. Together with reference TRBV13 and TRBJ2-7, the CDR3 gives the full variable domain: AAGVIQSPRHLIKEKRETATLKCYPIPRHDTVYWYQQGPGQDPQFLISFYEKMQSDKGSIPDRFSAQQFSDYHSELNMSSLELGDSALYFCASSARSSYEQYFGPGTRLTVT.

The chain uses TRBV29-1 and TRBJ2-2; TRBD1 is a possible D gene (6 bases). The CDR3 is made up of 14 amino acids. CDR1 is SQVTM and CDR2 is ANQGSEA in the germline V gene. V shed 4 bases and J shed 6 bases, with 15 bases lying between them. Here the CDR3 DNA reads TGCAGCGTTGCCCCAGGGGCAGGTGCCGGGGAGCTGTTTTTT. Its protein is CSVAPGAGAGELFF.

The rearrangement links TRBV4-2 to TRBJ1-1; D is possibly TRBD1 (5 bases). Germline CDR1 is LGHNA and CDR2 is YNFKEQ. V lost 0 bases and J 7 bases, leaving 12 bases between the germline ends. This CDR3 contains 14 residues. CDR3 region: CASSQDPRANEAFF. The CDR3 DNA reads as TGTGCCAGCAGCCAAGATCCCAGGGCAAATGAAGCTTTCTTT.

This clone has a handful of counts. The chain employs TRBV28 and TRBJ1-2; TRBD1 agrees at 8 bases. Per the germline V gene, CDR1 is MDHEN and CDR2 is SYDVKM. With V trimmed by 4 bases and J by 4 bases, 2 bases remained unmatched. This CDR3 comprises 13 residues. The CDR3 region is CASSYTGGYGYTF. Here the CDR3 DNA reads TGTGCCAGCAGTTATACAGGGGGCTATGGCTACACCTTC.

J is TRBJ2-5 and V is TRBV2; D is ambiguous. The J call could be wrong; TRBJ2-7 is a better fit for the DNA end. The CDR3 covers 11 residues. Germline CDR1 reads SNHLY; CDR2 reads FYNNEI. The CDR3 region is CASSSRYEQYF. DNA for the CDR3: TGTGCCAGCAGTTCCCGCTACGAGCAGTACTTC.

The chain joins TRBV7-2 to TRBJ2-5; tentative D call: TRBD2 (5 bases). The CDR3 has 13 residues. The germline gives CDR1 SGHTA, CDR2 FQGNSA. The germline V and J ends were trimmed by 1 base and 7 bases, with 10 bases remaining between them. CDR3 in amino acids: CASSLVDSGTQYF. Here the CDR3 DNA reads TGTGCCAGCAGCTTAGTGGACTCCGGGACCCAGTACTTC.

The chain has TRBV4-1 and TRBJ2-3, with 15 bases that match TRBD2. The CDR3 loop spans 19 amino acids. Germline V lookup: CDR1 MGHRA, CDR2 YSYEKL. The V and J ends lost 0 bases and 0 bases, in that order; junction bases with no gene match: 4. The CDR3 nucleotides read TGCGCCAGCAGCCAAGAATCAGGACTAGCGGGGGGGAGCACAGATACGCAGTATTTT. The encoded protein is CASSQESGLAGGSTDTQYF.

The V and J genes are TRBV21-1 and TRBJ1-2; the table's D call TRBD1 went unverified against the DNA. TRBV21-1 is designated a pseudogene. The CDR3 loop spans 16 amino acids. The CDR3 protein is CASSKVQAGGLNSYTF. As DNA, the CDR3 is TGTGCCAGCAGCAAAGTACAGGCAGGGGGTCTAAACTCTTACACCTTC.

The rearrangement links TRBV11-2 to TRBJ2-2, with D perhaps TRBD1 (6 bases). This CDR3 has 15 residues. The germline V gene has CDR1 SGHAT and CDR2 FQNNGV. The V end was cut by 1 base, the J end by 5 bases, with 11 bases between. This CDR3 is CASSLAGVGTGELFF. The CDR3 DNA sequence: TGTGCCAGCAGCTTAGCAGGGGTAGGAACCGGGGAGCTGTTTTTT.

The V and J genes are TRBV7-9 and TRBJ1-1; 9 bases fit TRBD1. The CDR3 is 15 residues long. Germline assignment: CDR1 SEHNR and CDR2 FQNEAQ (reference sequence). Trimming cost V 3 bases and J 0 bases; bases outside gene matches: 2. CDR3 residues: CASSFGTGMNTEAFF. The DNA of the CDR3 is TGTGCCAGCAGCTTTGGGACAGGGATGAACACTGAAGCTTTCTTT. Full variable domain (missing parts from reference TRBV7-9 and TRBJ1-1): DTGVSQNPRHKITKRGQNVTFRCDPISEHNRLYWYRQTLGQGPEFLTYFQNEAQLEKSRLLSDRFSAERPKGSFSTLEIQRTEQGDSAMYLCASSFGTGMNTEAFFGQGTRLTVV.

The chain carries TRBV28 and TRBJ1-4; TRBD1 agrees at 7 bases. Per the germline V gene, CDR1 is MDHEN and CDR2 is SYDVKM. This CDR3 comprises 15 residues. The J segment lost 8 bases and the V segment lost 2 bases, leaving 8 bases of the junction unmatched. CDR3 DNA: TGTGCCAGCAGTTTACCCGGACAGGTTTGGGAAAAACTGTTTTTT. Amino acids: CASSLPGQVWEKLFF.

V is TRBV6-5 and J is TRBJ2-7; 9 bases agree with TRBD2. The CDR3 extends over 13 amino acids. Germline V gives CDR1 MNHEY, CDR2 SVGAGI. The V and J ends lost 8 bases and 1 base, in that order; junction bases with no gene match: 3. The CDR3 DNA reads as TGTGCCAGCGCGGCGGGAGGGTCCTACGAGCAGTACTTC. As protein: CASAAGGSYEQYF.

This sequence joins TRBV2 and TRBJ2-6; possible D gene TRBD1, 5 bases. V was pared by 4 bases and J by 0 bases, with 10 bases between. Germline V lookup: CDR1 SNHLY, CDR2 FYNNEI. The CDR3 loop spans 16 amino acids. The CDR3 region is CASSGRAGSGANVLTF. CDR3 DNA: TGTGCCAGCAGTGGCAGGGCTGGCTCTGGGGCCAACGTCCTGACTTTC.

About this clone: Additional DNA sequences in this sample encode the identical CDR3. V usage is TRBV28 and J usage is TRBJ1-5; D gene uncertain. The CDR3 contains 11 residues. From germline, CDR1 is MDHEN and CDR2 SYDVKM. V was shortened by 2 bases and J by 6 bases, with 2 bases between the two germline ends. As DNA, the CDR3 is TGTGCCAGCAGTTTACGTCAGCCCCAGCATTTT. Its translation is CASSLRQPQHF. The full variable domain, in which reference TRBV28 and TRBJ1-5 provide the parts outside the CDR3, is DVKVTQSSRYLVKRTGEKVFLECVQDMDHENMFWYRQDPGLGLRLIYFSYDVKMKEKGDIPEGYSVSREKKERFSLILESASTNQTSMYLCASSLRQPQHFGDGTRLSIL.

DNA of the CDR3: TGCGCCAGCAGCCCGATAGGGACAGGGACCGGTAGGGCCAACGTCCTGACTTTC. This sequence encodes CASSPIGTGTGRANVLTF. The V and J genes are TRBV5-1 and TRBJ2-6; 9 bases align to TRBD1. V trimming: 4 bases; J trimming: 5 bases; junction bases outside the gene matches: 13. This CDR3 region has 18 residues. Germline CDR1 is SGHRS and CDR2 is YFSETQ.

The genes are TRBV5-1 and TRBJ1-1, with a possible D match to TRBD1 (6 bases). There are 13 residues in the CDR3. Per germline, CDR1 SGHRS and CDR2 YFSETQ. The V and J ends lost 3 bases and 5 bases respectively, with 11 bases between them. The CDR3: CASSSTGNTEAFF. The DNA of the CDR3 is TGCGCCAGCAGCTCAACAGGGAATACTGAAGCTTTCTTT.

J is TRBJ2-3 and V is TRBV5-8, with 10 bases that match TRBD2. Germline values: CDR1 SGHTS, CDR2 YDEGEE. The CDR3 has 18 amino acids. V lost 0 bases and J lost 0; bases outside the gene matches: 7. CDR3 DNA: TGTGCCAGCAGCTTGGGCTCTACTAGCGGGATTAGCACAGATACGCAGTATTTT. This sequence encodes CASSLGSTSGISTDTQYF.

The chain recombines TRBV12-2 with TRBJ1-1; the D call in the table, TRBD1, was not verified against the DNA. TRBV12-2 is shown as a pseudogene. This CDR3 contains 16 residues. The CDR3 sequence is CASRYPWGQACTEAFF. The CDR3 DNA sequence: TGTGCAAGTCGCTATCCCTGGGGACAGGCTTGCACTGAAGCTTTCTTT.